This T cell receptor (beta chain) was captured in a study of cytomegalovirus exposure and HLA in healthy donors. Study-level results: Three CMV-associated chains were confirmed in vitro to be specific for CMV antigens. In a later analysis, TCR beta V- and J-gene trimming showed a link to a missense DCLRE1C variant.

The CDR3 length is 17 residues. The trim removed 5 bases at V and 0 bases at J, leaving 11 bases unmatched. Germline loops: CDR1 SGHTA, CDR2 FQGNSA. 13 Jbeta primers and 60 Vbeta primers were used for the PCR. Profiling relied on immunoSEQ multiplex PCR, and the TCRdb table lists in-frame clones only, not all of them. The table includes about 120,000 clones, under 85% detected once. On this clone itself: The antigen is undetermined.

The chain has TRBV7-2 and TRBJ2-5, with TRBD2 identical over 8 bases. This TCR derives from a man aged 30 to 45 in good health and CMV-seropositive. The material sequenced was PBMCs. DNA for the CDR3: TGTGCCAGCAGCCCAGGACCCCGGGGGGGATACCAAGAGACCCAGTACTTC. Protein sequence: CASSPGPRGGYQETQYF.